Listed below are T cell receptor beta chains from one sample, sequenced in a study of spatial heterogeneity in lung cancer. TCRdb recomputed calls from the 5' RACE reads with MiXCR, one row per CDR3 protein. The repertoire consists of 9,000 to 13,000 distinct CDR3 sequences, with 6.3% occurring once and the leading ten covering 28%. The source material was PBMCs, sampled at surgery. The receptors shown here come from a male donor with early-stage non-small cell lung cancer. The CDR3 runs from the conserved cysteine through the conserved F or W. D genes are given only for firm matches. The size entry is marked missing in some rows and otherwise reads once, few, many or a size class.

d_gene	abundance	v_gene	j_gene	CDR3nt	CDR3aa
-	-	TRBV7-8	TRBJ2-7	TGTGCCAGCAGCCCGGCGGGCGGCCCCCCGATCTACGAGCAGTACTTC	CASSPAGGPPIYEQYF
TRBD1	-	TRBV5-8	TRBJ1-5	TGTGCCAGCAGCTTACTCCCAGGGGGGAATCAGCCCCAGCATTTT	CASSLLPGGNQPQHF
-	-	TRBV2	TRBJ1-1	TGTGCCAGCCACAAGGTTGGAGGTTTCACTGAAGCTTTCTTT	CASHKVGGFTEAFF
TRBD2	medium-sized	TRBV28	TRBJ2-2	TGTGCCAGCACCCGGCGGGGGGCCGGGGAGCTGTTTTTT	CASTRRGAGELFF
TRBD2	many	TRBV20-1	TRBJ2-1	TGCAGTGCTGCCACTAGCGGTCAGAAGCAGTTCTTC	CSAATSGQKQFF
TRBD1	-	TRBV7-2	TRBJ2-6	TGTGCCAGCAGCTCCCCGGGACAGGGGGCGGAAGGGGCCAACGTCCTGACTTTC	CASSSPGQGAEGANVLTF
-	few	TRBV6-5	TRBJ1-6	TGTGCCAGCAGTTCACCGGGACCGATAAATTCACCCCTCCACTTT	CASSSPGPINSPLHF
TRBD1	few	TRBV4-2	TRBJ1-1	TGTGCCAGCAGCCAGGGACAGGGACCGAACACTGAAGCTTTCTTT	CASSQGQGPNTEAFF
-	many	TRBV2	TRBJ2-3	TGTGCCAGCAGTGAAGGGGCAATCTCCACAGATACGCAGTATTTT	CASSEGAISTDTQYF
TRBD2	many	TRBV7-2	TRBJ2-3	TGTGCCAGCGGGGCTAGCGGGGGTGCCGGAGATACGCAGTATTTT	CASGASGGAGDTQYF
-	-	TRBV3-1	TRBJ2-1	TGTGCCAGCAGCCAAGATACAGGGATACGGGAGCAGTTCTTC	CASSQDTGIREQFF